This T cell receptor (beta chain) was found in a study of cytomegalovirus exposure and HLA in healthy donors. For the study at large: Earlier results showed roughly 120 million unique TCR beta sequences derived from approximately 180 million T cells. Overall study results and limits: Previously analyzed data showed that most TCR beta V segments were productive at a frequency of about 87% or about 30%.

Healthy bone marrow donors made up the donor group. For this clone: As yet, its antigen is unknown.

J was trimmed by 4 bases and V by 5 bases; bases with no gene match: 6. The CDR3 length is 14 residues. In germline, CDR1 is LNHDA, CDR2 SQIVND (reference sequence). The PCR made use of 60 Vbeta and 13 Jbeta primers. TCRdb's table, derived via immunoSEQ multiplex PCR, lists solely in-frame clones and lacks some. The repertoire holds more than 200,000 clones, with roughly 85% as singletons. This rearrangement joins TRBV19 to TRBJ2-5; 8 positions agree with TRBD1. Source material: PBMCs. The TCR was taken from a young man in good health and CMV-seronegative. CDR3 in DNA: TGTGCCAGTAGTCCCAGGGGGCGTGGAGAGACCCAGTACTTC. It codes for CASSPRGRGETQYF.